This entry describes one T cell receptor beta chain. Compared with germline, one end of the junction differs, possibly owing to a read error. The sample originates from a study of blood T cell repertoires in COVID-19. The V gene's germline CDR1 is MNHNS and CDR2 SASEGT. CDR3 length: 13 amino acids. Sequencing was performed with immunoSEQ multiplex PCR; in TCRdb, only in-frame clones are kept and a portion is missing. The sample carries roughly 400,000 clones, approximately 89% recorded once. This receptor was obtained from a woman between 25 and 40 years old who had recovered from COVID-19. V usage is TRBV6-1 and J usage is TRBJ1-1; possibly TRBD1 for D (5 bases). The material sequenced was PBMCs or T cells enriched from blood (not recorded which). In DNA form, the CDR3 reads TGTGCCAGCAGGGAAGGGGAGAGTACTGAAGCTTTCTTT. Its protein is CASREGESTEAFF.